This T cell receptor (beta chain) is drawn from a study of shared clonotypes between healthy human individuals. Notes on this clone: Its antigen is still unknown.

Naive CD8 cells lacked CD45RO and underwent positive selection for CCR7, leaving out terminally differentiated effector memory CD45RA+ cells. Clones were sequenced by immunoSEQ multiplex PCR, and TCRdb holds only the in-frame ones, with some missing. The data show more than 2 million clones, about 94% seen once. The CDR3 consists of 17 residues. Per the germline V gene, CDR1 is MNHNS and CDR2 is SASEGT. With V trimmed by 1 base and J by 2 bases, 5 bases remained unmatched. Study conclusions and caveats: Sharing across four donors was highest in naive CD4 (around 5%) and lowest in memory CD8 (0.4%). Rarefaction demonstrated incomplete sorted-subset sequencing despite large depth.

This receptor was obtained from a man between 18 and 35 years old in good health. Input material: naive CD8+ T cells sorted from blood. The rearrangement uses TRBV6-1 and TRBJ2-7; 13 nucleotides line up with TRBD2. The CDR3 spells CASSEVGGLAGTYEQYF. In DNA, the CDR3 is TGTGCCAGCAGTGAAGTGGGGGGACTAGCGGGGACCTACGAGCAGTACTTC.